In this sample, the clone carrying this T cell receptor (beta chain) turned up a few times. Study processing details: Reference gene primer amplification gave nucleated cell count estimates. The repertoire was sequenced with immunoSEQ multiplex PCR; TCRdb's copy has only in-frame clones and lacks some. V, J and clone size were drawn from that table, and D and trimming were deduced from the DNA. The sample holds 200,000 to 300,000 clones, about four fifths seen once. Patients in Seattle were enrolled during active infection, then followed longitudinally. This sample was included in a study of blood T cell repertoires in COVID-19. About the study: Samples taken during acute and convalescent COVID-19 were collected in the United States, Italy and Spain. Sources were T cells, B-cell-depleted T cells, or PBMCs; the material itself was cDNA or gDNA.

This CDR3 comprises 12 residues. The V segment lost 5 bases and the J segment 11 bases; nucleotides outside the gene matches: 6. Per the germline V gene, CDR1 is MNHEY and CDR2 is SVGEGT. Sequencing was carried out using peripheral blood. The chain combines TRBV6-2 or TRBV6-3 with TRBJ2-1; 7 nucleotides agree with TRBD2. This TCR was sampled from a woman of 80 years or more with COVID-19, enrolled during active disease. CDR3 DNA sequence: TGTGCCAGCAGTCTCACTAGCGTTCAGCAGTTCTTC. This gives the protein CASSLTSVQQFF.